The 19 T cell receptor beta chains below all came from one sample that was sequenced in a study of cytomegalovirus exposure and HLA in healthy donors. With 60 Vbeta and 13 Jbeta primers, the PCR was carried out. This table comes from immunoSEQ multiplex PCR, and its TCRdb copy is limited to in-frame clones, with some not included. The sample consists of about 120,000 clones, 70% to 90% of them appearing once. Sequenced input: PBMCs. These TCRs come from a man aged 40-49 years in good health and CMV-seronegative.

The rearrangement links TRBV27 to TRBJ1-5; 7 bases match TRBD1. V dropped 3 bases and J dropped 6; count of bases not matched to a gene: 5. Per the germline V gene, CDR1 is MNHEY and CDR2 is SMNVEV (reference sequence). This CDR3 is 14 amino acids long. CDR3 protein: CASSFRQGSQPQHF. Here the CDR3 DNA reads TGTGCCAGCAGTTTTCGACAGGGTAGTCAGCCCCAGCATTTT.

The chain is built from TRBV13 and TRBJ2-1; weak D call: TRBD2 (6 bases). This CDR3 spans 15 amino acids. CDR1 is PRHDT, CDR2 FYEKMQ, per germline (reference sequence). The V gene lost 2 bases and the J gene lost 10 bases, with 18 bases spanning the gap. This chain's CDR3 is CASSLRAGLRLEQFF. CDR3 DNA: TGTGCCAGCAGCTTAAGAGCGGGCTTACGGCTCGAGCAGTTCTTC.

Only one count was recorded for this clone. V usage is TRBV11-2 and J usage is TRBJ2-1, with 7 bases identical to TRBD2. V lost 3 bases to trimming and J lost 8 bases; unmatched junction nucleotides: 7. The CDR3 is 14 residues long. Germline values: CDR1 SGHAT, CDR2 FQNNGV. CDR3 region: CASSLLLASDEQFF. CDR3 DNA: TGTGCCAGCAGCTTGTTACTAGCGTCCGATGAGCAGTTCTTC.

The chain carries TRBV4-1 and TRBJ1-5; the D is unclear. In germline, CDR1 is MGHRA, CDR2 YSYEKL. This CDR3 is built from 13 residues. Trimming took 0 bases from V and 9 from J, leaving 9 bases between them. The CDR3 DNA reads as TGCGCCAGCAGCCAAGAGCCGTCGAGGCCCCAGCATTTT. It specifies CASSQEPSRPQHF.

This chain uses TRBV7-9 with TRBJ2-7; tentative D call: TRBD1 (6 bases). The germline CDR1 and CDR2 sequences are SEHNR and FQNEAQ (reference sequence). This CDR3 is 15 amino acids long. Trimming stripped 2 bases from V and 7 bases from J, with 18 bases between. The CDR3: CASSLLRDTLVEQYF. The CDR3 DNA reads as TGTGCCAGCAGCTTACTCCGGGACACACTGGTAGAGCAGTACTTC. Full variable domain (remainder filled in from reference TRBV7-9 and TRBJ2-7): DTGVSQNPRHKITKRGQNVTFRCDPISEHNRLYWYRQTLGQGPEFLTYFQNEAQLEKSRLLSDRFSAERPKGSFSTLEIQRTEQGDSAMYLCASSLLRDTLVEQYFGPGTRLTVT.

The V and J genes are TRBV18 and TRBJ2-7, with D possibly TRBD2 on 5 matching bases. V dropped 5 bases and J dropped 11 bases, with 28 bases sitting between them. The length of the CDR3 is 16 residues. Looked up from germline, CDR1 is KGHSH and CDR2 is LQKENI. The CDR3 loop reads CASSSVVSETTRAKYF. The CDR3 DNA follows: TGTGCCAGCTCATCCGTCGTCAGCGAGACTACTCGAGCTAAGTACTTC.

This chain uses TRBV11-2 with TRBJ2-3; no firm D call. This CDR3 comprises 13 residues. With 0 bases removed from V and 9 bases from J, the gap between germline ends came to 10 bases. Germline assignment: CDR1 SGHAT and CDR2 FQNNGV. CDR3 sequence reads: CASSLEPHGTQYF. The CDR3 nucleotides read TGTGCCAGCAGCTTAGAACCCCACGGGACGCAGTATTTT.

The V and J genes are TRBV7-9 and TRBJ1-6; D is unresolved. V shed 5 bases and J shed 6 bases, with 8 bases lying between them. This CDR3 is 13 amino acids long. Germline V CDR1 and CDR2: SEHNR, FQNEAQ (reference sequence). As DNA, the CDR3 is TGTGCCAGCAGCGGACTGACTAATTCACCCCTCCACTTT. The encoded protein is CASSGLTNSPLHF.

The V call is TRBV20-1, the J call TRBJ2-5; no firm D call. Trimming took off 3 bases at V and 5 bases at J, with 4 bases between the two ends. Germline CDR1 and CDR2: DFQATT and SNEGSKA (reference sequence). This CDR3 spans 10 amino acids. The CDR3 nucleotides are TGCAGTGCTAGTATCGAGACCCAGTACTTC. It codes for CSASIETQYF.

J is TRBJ2-7 and V is TRBV29-1; TRBD1 aligns across 7 bases. The CDR3 runs 14 residues. The germline gives CDR1 SQVTM, CDR2 ANQGSEA. The ends lost 7 bases at V and 6 bases at J; junction bases unmatched: 15. In DNA form, the CDR3 reads TGCAGCGCTCAAAGGGGGCTTTCCGATTTCGAGCAGTACTTC. Translation: CSAQRGLSDFEQYF.

This sequence joins TRBV6-6 and TRBJ2-1, with D perhaps TRBD1 (6 bases). Germline CDR1 is MNHNY and CDR2 is SVGAGI (reference sequence). The CDR3 covers 15 residues. The V end lost 0 bases, the J end lost 4 bases, and 10 bases lay between the germline ends. CDR3: CASSYSRTAYNEQFF. The DNA for the CDR3 is TGTGCCAGCAGTTACTCCCGGACAGCTTACAATGAGCAGTTCTTC.

V usage is TRBV28 and J usage is TRBJ1-4; 7 bases agree with TRBD1. This CDR3 has 13 amino acids. Germline V gives CDR1 MDHEN, CDR2 SYDVKM. J lost 5 bases, V lost 11 bases, and 8 bases had no gene match. The CDR3 nucleotides read TGTGCCGTCCCCGGGACAGTAAATGAAAAACTGTTTTTT. Its protein is CAVPGTVNEKLFF.

The gene calls are TRBV5-1 and TRBJ2-5, with 7 bases lining up with TRBD2. CDR3 length: 15 amino acids. Germline CDR1 is SGHRS and CDR2 is YFSETQ. V lost 4 bases to trimming and J lost 3 bases; unmatched junction nucleotides: 9. CDR3 DNA: TGCGCCAGCAGCGGGCTGGCGGGGGATAAAGAGACCCAGTACTTC. It translates to CASSGLAGDKETQYF.

This clone came up once. This rearrangement joins TRBV28 to TRBJ2-5, with D maybe TRBD2 (6 bases). Per germline, CDR1 MDHEN and CDR2 SYDVKM. The CDR3 has 16 amino acids. Trimming removed 2 bases from V and 0 bases from J, with 13 bases in between. The CDR3 DNA reads TGTGCCAGCAGTTTAGAGCGTAGCGGTAACCAAGAGACCCAGTACTTC. Protein: CASSLERSGNQETQYF.

This clone was picked up one time. This chain connects TRBV7-2 to TRBJ2-1, with D possibly being TRBD2 (7 bases). CDR1 and CDR2 (germline): SGHTA, FQGNSA. The CDR3 length is 17 residues. V lost 3 bases to trimming and J lost 5 bases, with 20 bases between them. CDR3 amino acids: CASSLRGQGRLHNEQFF. The CDR3 bases are TGTGCCAGCAGCTTGCGGGGGCAGGGACGACTTCACAATGAGCAGTTCTTC. The complete variable domain, with remaining parts taken from reference TRBV7-2 and TRBJ2-1, reads GAGVSQSPSNKVTEKGKDVELRCDPISGHTALYWYRQSLGQGLEFLIYFQGNSAPDKSGLPSDRFSAERTGGSVSTLTIQRTQQEDSAVYLCASSLRGQGRLHNEQFFGPGTRLTVL.

Turning to this clone: This sample includes further DNA sequences coding for the same CDR3. CDR3 region: CASSYDSQETQYF. CDR3 in DNA: TGTGCCAGCAGTTACGACAGCCAAGAGACCCAGTACTTC. The chain employs TRBV6-5 and TRBJ2-5; D perhaps matches TRBD1 (5 bases). The CDR3 length is 13 residues. Trimming removed 2 bases at V and 1 base at J, with 5 bases between. In germline, CDR1 is MNHEY, CDR2 SVGAGI.

This clone was counted a few times. V gene TRBV4-3 combines with J gene TRBJ2-1, with D possibly being TRBD1 (6 bases). Germline V CDR1 and CDR2: LGHNA, YSLEER. The length of the CDR3 is 13 residues. V was clipped by 0 bases and J by 6 bases, with 6 bases between them. CDR3 sequence (DNA): TGCGCCAGCAGCCAAGAACAGGGCAATGAGCAGTTCTTC. Translating it yields CASSQEQGNEQFF.

This clone showed up just a few times. The V and J genes are TRBV5-4 and TRBJ2-7; 8 bases fit TRBD1. The junction had 9 bases not matched to a gene; V was cut back by 4 bases and J by 3 bases. CDR1 and CDR2 from the germline V gene are SGHNT and YYREEE (reference sequence). The CDR3 runs 15 residues. As DNA, the CDR3 is TGTGCCAGCAGCCGCCCTACAGGGGGAGGCTACGAGCAGTACTTC. It yields the protein CASSRPTGGGYEQYF.

The CDR3 spells CASSEEAGGNQPQHF. CDR3 nucleotide sequence: TGTGCCAGCAGTGAAGAGGCAGGGGGGAATCAGCCCCAGCATTTT. This chain joins TRBV2 and TRBJ1-5; 7 bases are shared with TRBD1. Germline V gives CDR1 SNHLY, CDR2 FYNNEI. This CDR3 is 15 amino acids long. Trimming took 1 base from V and 4 from J; bases not matched to a gene: 4.